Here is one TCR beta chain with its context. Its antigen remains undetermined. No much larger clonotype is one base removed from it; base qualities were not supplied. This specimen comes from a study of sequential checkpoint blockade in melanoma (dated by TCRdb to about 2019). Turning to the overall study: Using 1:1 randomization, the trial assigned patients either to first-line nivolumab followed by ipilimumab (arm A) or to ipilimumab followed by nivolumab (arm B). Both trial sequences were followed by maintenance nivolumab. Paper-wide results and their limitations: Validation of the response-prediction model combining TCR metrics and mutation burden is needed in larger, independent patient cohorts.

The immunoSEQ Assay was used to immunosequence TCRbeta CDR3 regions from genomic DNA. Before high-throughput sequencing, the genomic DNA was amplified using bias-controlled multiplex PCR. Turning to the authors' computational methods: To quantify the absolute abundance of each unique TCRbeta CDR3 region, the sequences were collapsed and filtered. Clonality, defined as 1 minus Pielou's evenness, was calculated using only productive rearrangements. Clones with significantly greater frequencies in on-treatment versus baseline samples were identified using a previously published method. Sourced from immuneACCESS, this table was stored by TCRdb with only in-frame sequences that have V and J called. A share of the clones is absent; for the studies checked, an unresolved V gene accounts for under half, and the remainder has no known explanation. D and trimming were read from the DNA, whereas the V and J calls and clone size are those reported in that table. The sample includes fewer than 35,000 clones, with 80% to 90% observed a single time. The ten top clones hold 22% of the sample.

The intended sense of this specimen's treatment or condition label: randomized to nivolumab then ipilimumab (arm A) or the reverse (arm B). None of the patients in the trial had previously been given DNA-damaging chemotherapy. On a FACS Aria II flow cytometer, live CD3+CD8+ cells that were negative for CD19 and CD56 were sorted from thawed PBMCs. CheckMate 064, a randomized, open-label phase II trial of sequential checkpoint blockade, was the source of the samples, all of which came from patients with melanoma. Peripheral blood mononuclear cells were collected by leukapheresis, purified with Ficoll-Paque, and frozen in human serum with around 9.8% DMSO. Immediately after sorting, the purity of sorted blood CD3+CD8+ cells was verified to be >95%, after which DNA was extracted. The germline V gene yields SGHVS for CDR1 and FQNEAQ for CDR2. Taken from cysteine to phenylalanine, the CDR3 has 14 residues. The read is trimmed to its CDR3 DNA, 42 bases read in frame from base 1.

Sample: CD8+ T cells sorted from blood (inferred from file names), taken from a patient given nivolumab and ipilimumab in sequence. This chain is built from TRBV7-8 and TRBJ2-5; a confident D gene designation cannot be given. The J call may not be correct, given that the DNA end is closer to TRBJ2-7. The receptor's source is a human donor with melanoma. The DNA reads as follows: TGTGCCAGCAGCCGCGCACTCTCTAGAAACGAGCAGTACTTC. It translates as CASSRALSRNEQYF.